The 27 T cell receptor beta chains below all came from one sample that was sequenced in a study of shared clonotypes between healthy human individuals. Positive CCR7 selection of CD45RO-negative cells yielded the naive CD8 cells, and terminally differentiated effector memory CD45RA+ cells were excluded. The method was immunoSEQ multiplex PCR; TCRdb's version includes in-frame clones alone and lacks a portion of them. Here the sample spans 750,000 to 1,000,000 clones, around 93% being singletons. Sequencing input: naive CD8+ T cells sorted from blood. These receptors were taken from a man aged 25 to 45 in good health.

The chain links TRBV28 to TRBJ1-2, with TRBD1 matching over 7 bases. J was trimmed by 6 bases and V by 3 bases; bases with no gene match: 7. The germline V gene has CDR1 MDHEN and CDR2 SYDVKM. The CDR3 consists of 14 residues. CDR3 sequence: CASSFGRGADGYTF. Written as DNA, the CDR3 is TGTGCCAGCAGTTTTGGCAGGGGGGCGGATGGCTACACCTTC.

The chain uses TRBV9 and TRBJ2-5; 14 bases match TRBD2. V lost 3 bases and J lost 4; bases outside the gene matches: 5. Germline V gene data show CDR1 as SGDLS and CDR2 as YYNGEE. The CDR3 extends over 16 amino acids. This CDR3 is CASSENGLAGGETQYF. The CDR3 coding sequence is TGTGCCAGCAGCGAAAATGGACTAGCGGGAGGAGAGACCCAGTACTTC.

V and J are TRBV30 and TRBJ1-1; D gene unclear. Germline CDR1 GTSNPN, CDR2 SVGIG (reference sequence). The CDR3 has 13 amino acids. Trimming stripped 0 bases from V and 6 bases from J, with 11 bases between. CDR3 sequence (DNA): TGTGCCTGGAGTGTAACTACCTACGCTGAAGCTTTCTTT. Its protein is CAWSVTTYAEAFF. The full variable domain, its missing parts supplied by reference TRBV30 and TRBJ1-1, is SQTIHQWPATLVQPVGSPLSLECTVEGTSNPNLYWYRQAAGRGLQLLFYSVGIGQISSEVPQNLSASRPQDRQFILSSKKLLLSDSGFYLCAWSVTTYAEAFFGQGTRLTVV.

This clone was seen a single time. The V and J genes are TRBV28 and TRBJ2-7; no clear D gene. Trimming stripped 2 bases from V and 1 base from J, with 9 bases between. The CDR3 loop spans 14 amino acids. Germline CDR1 is MDHEN and CDR2 is SYDVKM. Here the CDR3 reads CASSLPDGSYEQYF. The CDR3 DNA is TGTGCCAGCAGTTTACCCGACGGATCCTACGAGCAGTACTTC.

The V call is TRBV21-1, the J call TRBJ2-7; TRBD1 is taken as the D call from the table, unchecked against the DNA. TRBV21-1 represents a pseudogene. This CDR3 has 15 residues. The CDR3 DNA is TGTGCCAGCAGCCCCCGGGACAGGGACACCTACGAGCAGTACTTC. It encodes CASSPRDRDTYEQYF.

The rearrangement uses TRBV29-1 and TRBJ2-1; 14 nucleotides agree with TRBD2. CDR1 SQVTM and CDR2 ANQGSEA come from the germline V gene. The CDR3 totals 16 residues. J was trimmed by 3 bases and V by 0 bases; bases with no gene match: 1. CDR3 amino acids: CSVEEGTSGSYNEQFF. CDR3 in DNA: TGCAGCGTTGAAGAAGGGACTAGCGGGAGCTACAATGAGCAGTTCTTC.

In DNA form, the CDR3 reads TGCGCCAGCAGCTTCCGCTCGCCCTACTCCTACGAGCAGTACTTC. Its protein product is CASSFRSPYSYEQYF. The chain uses TRBV5-1 and TRBJ2-7; D unresolved. Deletions cut 2 bases from V and 0 bases from J, with 12 bases between. This CDR3 is built from 15 residues. Germline V gene lookup returns CDR1 SGHRS and CDR2 YFSETQ.

This chain connects TRBV27 to TRBJ2-7; no clear D. The V and J ends lost 5 bases and 3 bases respectively, with 14 bases between them. Germline lookup yields CDR1 MNHEY and CDR2 SMNVEV (reference sequence). This CDR3 contains 14 residues. Here the CDR3 reads CASSPLGSIYEQYF. CDR3 bases: TGTGCCAGCAGTCCCCTGGGTTCAATCTACGAGCAGTACTTC.

The gene calls are TRBV5-6 and TRBJ2-5; D may be TRBD2 (5 bases). CDR3 length: 13 residues. V was clipped by 3 bases and J by 5 bases, with 11 bases between them. Germline V CDR1 and CDR2: SGHDT, YYEEEE. CDR3 in DNA: TGTGCCAGCAGCTCCGCGGGTTGGGAGACCCAGTACTTC. Residues: CASSSAGWETQYF.

The V call is TRBV19, the J call TRBJ2-7, with 11 nucleotides matching TRBD2. The CDR3 extends over 15 amino acids. CDR1 and CDR2 from the germline V gene are LNHDA and SQIVND (reference sequence). With V trimmed by 5 bases and J by 3 bases, 6 bases remained unmatched. This CDR3 is CASSFSSGRSYEQYF. The CDR3, as DNA: TGTGCCAGTAGTTTCTCTAGCGGGAGGAGCTACGAGCAGTACTTC.

The J gene is TRBJ2-5, the V gene TRBV13; 10 bases match TRBD1. V was clipped by 4 bases and J by 0 bases; unmatched bases: 2. The CDR3 totals 15 residues. The V gene's germline CDR1 is PRHDT and CDR2 FYEKMQ (reference sequence). The DNA of the CDR3 is TGTGCCAGCAGCTCGGACAGGGGGAACCAAGAGACCCAGTACTTC. As protein: CASSSDRGNQETQYF.

The chain has TRBV11-3 and TRBJ2-6; D not resolved. The ends were cut back, 5 bases at V and 4 bases at J, with 12 bases in the middle. Germline V gene lookup returns CDR1 SGHNT and CDR2 YENEEA. CDR3 size: 15 residues. CDR3 region: CASSPTGYGANVLTF. Written as DNA, the CDR3 is TGTGCCAGCAGCCCCACGGGTTACGGGGCCAACGTCCTGACTTTC.

The chain joins TRBV28 to TRBJ1-4; D is uncertain. The germline V gene encodes CDR1 MDHEN and CDR2 SYDVKM. The length of the CDR3 is 17 residues. V was pared by 1 base and J by 6 bases, with 18 bases between. As DNA, the CDR3 is TGTGCCAGCAGTTTATCGAAACCGAATCCTTACTATGAAAAACTGTTTTTT. Protein: CASSLSKPNPYYEKLFF.

The rearrangement uses TRBV14 and TRBJ1-1; TRBD1 is a possible D gene (5 bases). Germline V gene lookup returns CDR1 SGHDN and CDR2 FVKESK. The CDR3 sequence is 15 residues long. V shed 1 base and J shed 3 bases, with 12 bases lying between them. The CDR3 nucleotides are TGTGCCAGCAGCCAAGCCCCGCGGGGGGACACTGAAGCTTTCTTT. Translating it yields CASSQAPRGDTEAFF.

The rearrangement uses TRBV28 and TRBJ2-7, with a weak D call TRBD1 (6 bases). The ends were cut back, 1 base at V and 3 bases at J, with 13 bases in the middle. CDR3 size: 15 residues. CDR1 is MDHEN, CDR2 SYDVKM, per germline. CDR3 sequence: CASSLFEGEYYEQYF. DNA for the CDR3: TGTGCCAGCAGTTTATTCGAGGGGGAATACTACGAGCAGTACTTC.

CDR3 region: CASSTSDRNTEAFF. The CDR3 DNA sequence: TGTGCCAGCTCAACTTCTGACAGGAACACTGAAGCTTTCTTT. The V call is TRBV18, the J call TRBJ1-1; TRBD1 might be the D (5 bases). Looked up from germline, CDR1 is KGHSH and CDR2 is LQKENI. The CDR3 loop spans 14 amino acids. V gave up 5 bases and J gave up 1 base, with 11 bases separating them.

This rearrangement joins TRBV13 to TRBJ2-5; 10 nucleotides align to TRBD1. Looked up from germline, CDR1 is PRHDT and CDR2 is FYEKMQ (reference sequence). The CDR3 is made up of 16 amino acids. Unmatched junction bases numbered 14, after V lost 4 bases and J lost 9 bases. This CDR3 is CASSSPRDRGDEAQYF. The CDR3 coding sequence is TGTGCCAGCAGCTCACCGAGGGACAGGGGAGATGAGGCCCAGTACTTC.

This sequence joins TRBV2 and TRBJ1-3; D is unclear. The length of the CDR3 is 14 residues. Trimming removed 3 bases at V and 4 bases at J, with 10 bases between. The germline CDR1 and CDR2 sequences are SNHLY and FYNNEI. CDR3 residues: CASSDPTGGNTIYF. The CDR3 DNA is TGTGCCAGCAGTGACCCAACGGGAGGAAACACCATATATTTT. Based on the CDR3 plus reference TRBV2 and TRBJ1-3, the full variable domain is EPEVTQTPSHQVTQMGQEVILRCVPISNHLYFYWYRQILGQKVEFLVSFYNNEISEKSEIFDDQFSVERPDGSNFTLKIRSTKLEDSAMYFCASSDPTGGNTIYFGEGSWLTVV.

This chain uses TRBV5-4 with TRBJ2-7, with a possible D match to TRBD2 (5 bases). V was trimmed by 2 bases and J by 0 bases, leaving 15 bases between them. The CDR3 has 16 amino acids. Germline V lookup: CDR1 SGHNT, CDR2 YYREEE (reference sequence). The CDR3: CASSLLEDSYSYEQYF. The CDR3 DNA sequence: TGTGCCAGCAGCTTATTGGAGGACTCCTACTCCTACGAGCAGTACTTC.

This rearrangement joins TRBV27 to TRBJ1-5, with TRBD1 matching over 9 bases. The CDR3 length is 15 residues. V shed 3 bases, J shed 3 bases, and the junction held 3 bases outside the gene matches. From germline, CDR1 is MNHEY and CDR2 SMNVEV (reference sequence). CDR3 bases: TGTGCCAGCAGTTTTGGGACAGGGACCAATCAGCCCCAGCATTTT. This sequence encodes CASSFGTGTNQPQHF.

The gene calls are TRBV6-5 and TRBJ1-1; D may be TRBD1 (5 bases). This CDR3 has 15 amino acids. Deletions cut 1 base from V and 2 bases from J, with 11 bases between. The germline V gene encodes CDR1 MNHEY and CDR2 SVGAGI. The CDR3 coding sequence is TGTGCCAGCAGTTACTACACAGGACTTAACACTGAAGCTTTCTTT. It specifies CASSYYTGLNTEAFF.

This clone was recorded once. This sequence joins TRBV9 and TRBJ2-7; tentatively, D is TRBD2 (5 bases). Trimming shortened V by 0 bases and J by 5 bases, and 12 bases separated the two germline ends. CDR3 length equals 14 residues. Germline loops: CDR1 SGDLS, CDR2 YYNGEE. The CDR3 nucleotides read TGTGCCAGCAGCGTAGGGAGTGCGGGCAACGAGCAGTACTTC. Translating it yields CASSVGSAGNEQYF. Full variable domain (missing parts from reference TRBV9 and TRBJ2-7): DSGVTQTPKHLITATGQRVTLRCSPRSGDLSVYWYQQSLDQGLQFLIQYYNGEERAKGNILERFSAQQFPDLHSELNLSSLELGDSALYFCASSVGSAGNEQYFGPGTRLTVT.

Points on this clone: This sample includes further DNA sequences coding for the same CDR3. In DNA, the CDR3 is TGTGCCAGCAGCTTAGCTGGACTGGTGGAGCAGTTCTTC. Its translation: CASSLAGLVEQFF. The chain employs TRBV7-6 and TRBJ2-1, with D maybe TRBD2 (5 bases). Germline CDR1 SGHVS, CDR2 FNYEAQ. V was trimmed by 0 bases and J by 10 bases, leaving 10 bases between them. The CDR3 runs to 13 residues.

DNA of the CDR3: TGTGCCAGCAGCCCACCCTGGGGGGACACCATATATTTT. Protein sequence: CASSPPWGDTIYF. The chain uses TRBV7-9 and TRBJ1-3, with a possible D match to TRBD1 (5 bases). Germline CDR1 and CDR2: SEHNR and FQNEAQ (reference sequence). This CDR3 is 13 amino acids long. Trimming shortened V by 5 bases and J by 8 bases, and 13 bases separated the two germline ends.

This chain joins TRBV7-9 and TRBJ2-1, with TRBD2 matching over 8 bases. The ends lost 11 bases at V and 9 bases at J; junction bases unmatched: 12. The CDR3 length is 13 residues. Germline V gene data show CDR1 as SEHNR and CDR2 as FQNEAQ (reference sequence). The CDR3 region is CAGHQSTSGEQFF. CDR3 sequence (DNA): TGTGCCGGACACCAAAGCACTAGCGGTGAGCAGTTCTTC.

This clone has a single count. This chain links TRBV28 with TRBJ1-1; TRBD1 might be the D (6 bases). The CDR3 covers 14 residues. Per germline, CDR1 MDHEN and CDR2 SYDVKM. V dropped 4 bases and J dropped 6 bases, with 15 bases sitting between them. The CDR3 bases are TGTGCCAGCAGTTCTCAGGGGAACGGCGCTGAAGCTTTCTTT. Translation gives CASSSQGNGAEAFF. Full variable domain (remainder filled in from reference TRBV28 and TRBJ1-1): DVKVTQSSRYLVKRTGEKVFLECVQDMDHENMFWYRQDPGLGLRLIYFSYDVKMKEKGDIPEGYSVSREKKERFSLILESASTNQTSMYLCASSSQGNGAEAFFGQGTRLTVV.

V gene TRBV7-9 combines with J gene TRBJ2-1; 10 bases line up with TRBD2. The V gene's germline CDR1 is SEHNR and CDR2 FQNEAQ (reference sequence). With V trimmed by 5 bases and J by 7 bases, 8 bases remained unmatched. The CDR3 runs 15 residues. The CDR3 coding sequence is TGTGCCAGCAGCGTGGGTCTAGCGGGAGCGAATGAGCAGTTCTTC. Protein sequence: CASSVGLAGANEQFF.